The clone carrying this T cell receptor (beta chain) was seen only a few times. The sample belongs to a study of T-cell reconstitution after alpha-beta-depleted transplantation in children. This CDR3 region has 16 residues. Construction of the TCRbeta library involved unique molecular identifiers. TCRdb processed the PCR reads anew with MiXCR; each CDR3 protein has one entry. The table records 380,000 or so distinct CDR3 sequences, about an eighth of them present only once. The receptor was isolated from a human donor who donated a stem cell graft to a child with Fanconi anemia. The rearrangement uses TRBV21-1 and TRBJ2-7. TRBV21-1 is marked as a pseudogene. The specimen was PBMCs, collected from the stem cell graft. Here the CDR3 reads CASSEELQVSSYEQYF. DNA of the CDR3: TGTGCCAGCAGCGAAGAGCTCCAGGTCTCCAGTTACGAGCAGTACTTC.